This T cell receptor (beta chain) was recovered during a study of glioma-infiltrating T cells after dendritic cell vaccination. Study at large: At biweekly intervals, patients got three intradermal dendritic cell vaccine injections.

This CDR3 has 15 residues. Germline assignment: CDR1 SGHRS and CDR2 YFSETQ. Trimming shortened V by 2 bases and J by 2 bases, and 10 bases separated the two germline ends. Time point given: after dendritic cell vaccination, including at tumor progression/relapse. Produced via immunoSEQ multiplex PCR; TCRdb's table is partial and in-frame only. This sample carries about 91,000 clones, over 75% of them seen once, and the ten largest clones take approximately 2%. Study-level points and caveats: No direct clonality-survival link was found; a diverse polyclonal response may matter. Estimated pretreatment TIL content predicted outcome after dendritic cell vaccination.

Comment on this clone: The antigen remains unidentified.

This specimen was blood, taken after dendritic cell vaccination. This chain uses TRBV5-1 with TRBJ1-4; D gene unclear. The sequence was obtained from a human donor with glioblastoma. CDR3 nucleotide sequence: TGCGCCAGCAGCTTATGGGCCGGCACTAATGAAAAACTGTTTTTT. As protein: CASSLWAGTNEKLFF.